The 21 T cell receptor beta chains given below trace back to one sample, sequenced in a study of T cells in Graves' hyperthyroidism and ophthalmopathy. Authors of the study amplified TCR beta CDR3 regions from RNA transcripts. HTBI primers drove first-round RT-PCR of the TCR CDR3. TCRdb reprocessed the multiplex PCR reads via MiXCR and lists one record per CDR3 protein. The repertoire includes a few hundred thousand distinct CDR3 sequences, roughly 18% of them detected once, and 35% to 45% sits in the top ten. Material: blood. These receptors were collected from a man between 18 and 35 years old with Graves' ophthalmopathy.

The sample holds a few counts of this clonotype. The chain recombines TRBV29-1 with TRBJ2-2; D is unclear. V dropped 6 bases and J dropped 0 bases, with 8 bases sitting between them. CDR3 length equals 13 residues. Germline assignment: CDR1 SQVTM and CDR2 ANQGSEA. CDR3 bases: TGCAGCGTCGGGCACGCGAACACCGGGGAGCTGTTTTTT. This codes for CSVGHANTGELFF.

The rearrangement joins TRBV10-2 to TRBJ1-2; 7 bases match TRBD1. This CDR3 comprises 14 residues. Per germline, CDR1 WSHSY and CDR2 SAAADI. Trimming at V came to 6 bases and at J to 6 bases, leaving 10 bases not matched to a gene. This chain's CDR3 is CASSQGQQPHGYTF. The CDR3 bases are TGCGCCAGCAGCCAGGGACAGCAACCCCATGGCTACACCTTC.

Many counts were recorded for this clonotype. The rearrangement joins TRBV6-1 to TRBJ1-1, with a weak D call TRBD1 (6 bases). CDR1 MNHNS and CDR2 SASEGT come from the germline V gene. Trimming removed 6 bases from V and 5 bases from J, with 10 bases in between. The CDR3 has 12 amino acids. The CDR3 DNA follows: TGTGCCAGCAGGGAGGGGGGGACTGAAGCTTTCTTT. Amino acids: CASREGGTEAFF.

This clonotype was detected only a few times. The J gene is TRBJ2-5, the V gene TRBV12-3 or TRBV12-4; TRBD1 agrees at 8 bases. The CDR3 loop spans 15 amino acids. The J segment lost 4 bases and the V segment lost 4 bases, leaving 8 bases of the junction unmatched. CDR3: CASSSGDRRLETQYF. Written as DNA, the CDR3 is TGTGCCAGCAGTTCTGGGGACAGGCGGCTAGAGACCCAGTACTTC.

This clonotype was picked up many times. The chain links TRBV24-1 to TRBJ1-5; a possible D gene is TRBD1 (5 bases). From germline, CDR1 is KGHDR and CDR2 SFDVKD. The CDR3 runs to 15 residues. Trimming left V 4 bases short and J 3 bases short, with 12 bases between. The DNA of the CDR3 is TGTGCCACCAGTGAGGGTCAGGGAGACAATCAGCCCCAGCATTTT. The encoded protein is CATSEGQGDNQPQHF.

In this sample, this clonotype turned up many times. The rearrangement links TRBV7-2 to TRBJ2-2; 8 positions agree with TRBD1. Germline V gene data show CDR1 as SGHTA and CDR2 as FQGNSA. The V and J ends lost 2 bases and 7 bases, in that order; junction bases with no gene match: 3. The CDR3 contains 14 residues. The CDR3 is CASSLQGANGELFF. In DNA form, the CDR3 reads TGTGCCAGCAGCTTACAGGGGGCCAACGGGGAGCTGTTTTTT.

This clonotype occurred many times. This chain uses TRBV7-9 with TRBJ1-3; D remains ambiguous. V was shortened by 5 bases and J by 2 bases, with 10 bases between the two germline ends. The CDR3 extends over 14 amino acids. Looked up from germline, CDR1 is SEHNR and CDR2 is FQNEAQ (reference sequence). This chain's CDR3 is CASSPSGTGNTIYF. The DNA of the CDR3 is TGTGCCAGCAGCCCCAGCGGTACTGGAAACACCATATATTTT.

In this sample, this clonotype turned up a few times. A much larger clonotype is one base distant, so this may be a read error. V is TRBV7-3 and J is TRBJ1-1; D is unresolved. Germline CDR1 is SGHTA and CDR2 is FQGTGA. V was trimmed by 4 bases and J by 3 bases, leaving 24 bases between them. This CDR3 region has 18 residues. This CDR3 is CASSSIGTVDRGYTEAFF. CDR3 coding DNA: TGTGCCAGCAGCTCAATTGGAACCGTCGATCGAGGTTACACTGAAGCTTTCTTT.

This clonotype has a count of ten or more. V and J are TRBV29-1 and TRBJ2-5; D tentatively reads TRBD1 or TRBD2 (5 bases each). The CDR3 is 12 amino acids. The V and J ends lost 6 bases and 2 bases respectively, with 10 bases between them. Germline CDR1 and CDR2: SQVTM and ANQGSEA. Here the CDR3 DNA reads TGCAGCGTCGGGACGACGCAAGAGACCCAGTACTTC. Its translation is CSVGTTQETQYF.

The sample holds many counts of this clonotype. The chain uses TRBV28 and TRBJ1-2, with D uncertain. Germline lookup yields CDR1 MDHEN and CDR2 SYDVKM. Between the trimmed V and J ends, which lost 2 bases and 4 bases, there was a span of 11 bases. The CDR3 has 14 residues. In DNA form, the CDR3 reads TGTGCCAGCAGTTTAATTTCTCAGGTCTATGGCTACACCTTC. It translates to CASSLISQVYGYTF.

This clonotype was seen a few times. V and J are TRBV4-2 and TRBJ2-4; tentatively, D is TRBD2 (5 bases). CDR1 is LGHNA, CDR2 YNFKEQ, per germline. The CDR3 has 16 residues. Trimming took off 0 bases at V and 0 bases at J, with 9 bases between the two ends. The DNA of the CDR3 is TGTGCCAGCAGCCAAGAGTTTGAGGGAGCCAAAAACATTCAGTACTTC. Its protein product is CASSQEFEGAKNIQYF.

The gene calls are TRBV29-1 and TRBJ2-5, with a possible D match to TRBD1 (6 bases). Deletions cut 5 bases from V and 7 bases from J, with 11 bases between. The CDR3 sequence is 11 residues long. Germline lookup yields CDR1 SQVTM and CDR2 ANQGSEA. The DNA of the CDR3 is TGCAGCGTTCGGACAGAGGGGACCCAGTACTTC. Its translation is CSVRTEGTQYF.

The chain employs TRBV5-4 and TRBJ1-2, with 8 nucleotides matching TRBD1. Trimming removed 0 bases from V and 8 bases from J; junction bases left unmatched: 3. CDR1 and CDR2 (germline): SGHNT, YYREEE (reference sequence). The CDR3 is made up of 13 amino acids. CDR3 sequence reads: CASSLAGQEGYTF. For the CDR3, the DNA is TGTGCCAGCAGCTTGGCGGGACAGGAGGGCTACACCTTC.

This clonotype was detected many times. This chain connects TRBV28 to TRBJ2-7; weak D call: TRBD1 (6 bases). Trimming took 3 bases from V and 3 from J, leaving 9 bases between them. Germline V gene data show CDR1 as MDHEN and CDR2 as SYDVKM. CDR3 length: 13 residues. CDR3 sequence: CASSLEQGYEQYF. CDR3 DNA sequence: TGTGCCAGCAGTTTGGAACAGGGCTACGAGCAGTACTTC. Based on the CDR3 plus reference TRBV28 and TRBJ2-7, the full variable domain is DVKVTQSSRYLVKRTGEKVFLECVQDMDHENMFWYRQDPGLGLRLIYFSYDVKMKEKGDIPEGYSVSREKKERFSLILESASTNQTSMYLCASSLEQGYEQYFGPGTRLTVT.

This clonotype was seen repeatedly, ten times or more. V gene TRBV12-3 or TRBV12-4 combines with J gene TRBJ1-1; 7 bases map to TRBD1. The J segment lost 3 bases and the V segment lost 3 bases, leaving 1 base of the junction unmatched. The CDR3 length is 13 residues. The CDR3 sequence is CASSFDRDTEAFF. CDR3 DNA: TGTGCCAGCAGTTTTGACAGGGACACTGAAGCTTTCTTT.

This clonotype was seen many times. V and J are TRBV6-5 and TRBJ1-6; 9 bases map to TRBD1. Trimming cost V 0 bases and J 7 bases; bases outside gene matches: 1. Germline CDR1 is MNHEY and CDR2 is SVGAGI. The CDR3 consists of 15 residues. CDR3 bases: TGTGCCAGCAGTTACTCCGGACAGGGGAATTCACCCCTCCACTTT. This codes for CASSYSGQGNSPLHF.

The table lists this clonotype with many counts. V gene TRBV7-9 combines with J gene TRBJ1-2; D not certain. This CDR3 has 14 amino acids. CDR1 is SEHNR and CDR2 is FQNEAQ in the germline V gene (reference sequence). Trimming took off 0 bases at V and 2 bases at J, with 7 bases between the two ends. In DNA, the CDR3 is TGTGCCAGCAGCTTAGCGAGCAGCAACTATGGCTACACCTTC. Its protein product is CASSLASSNYGYTF.

This clonotype was observed many times. The V gene is TRBV12-3 or TRBV12-4, the J gene TRBJ1-4; TRBD1 aligns across 7 bases. The CDR3 is made up of 14 amino acids. V trimming: 6 bases; J trimming: 4 bases; junction bases outside the gene matches: 5. This CDR3 reads CASRTGLGNEKLFF. In nucleotides, the CDR3 is TGTGCCAGCAGGACAGGGTTAGGTAATGAAAAACTGTTTTTT.

The CDR3 sequence is CASSGIRGLSEKLFF. In DNA, the CDR3 is TGTGCCAGCAGTGGAATCAGGGGGCTTAGTGAAAAACTGTTTTTT. The rearrangement links TRBV2 to TRBJ1-4, with 8 bases identical to TRBD1. The V and J ends lost 4 bases and 7 bases, in that order; junction bases with no gene match: 8. The CDR3 totals 15 residues. The germline V gene has CDR1 SNHLY and CDR2 FYNNEI.

CDR3 nucleotide sequence: TGTGCCAGCAGTTTTGGGGGGAGGGGCAATCAGCCCCAGCATTTT. This gives the protein CASSFGGRGNQPQHF. This chain joins TRBV28 and TRBJ1-5; TRBD1 might be the D (5 bases). The CDR3 runs 15 residues. Germline CDR1 reads MDHEN; CDR2 reads SYDVKM. Trimming took 3 bases from V and 2 from J, leaving 11 bases between them.

The chain employs TRBV5-5 and TRBJ2-5; TRBD1 aligns across 9 bases. After removal of 7 bases from V and 1 base from J, the junction contained 11 bases not matched to a gene. The CDR3 is 16 residues long. Germline V CDR1 and CDR2: SGHKS, YYEKEE (reference sequence). The CDR3 DNA sequence: TGTGCCAGCTCGTCTCCCGGGACAGGGATCCAAGAGACCCAGTACTTC. Translating it yields CASSSPGTGIQETQYF.